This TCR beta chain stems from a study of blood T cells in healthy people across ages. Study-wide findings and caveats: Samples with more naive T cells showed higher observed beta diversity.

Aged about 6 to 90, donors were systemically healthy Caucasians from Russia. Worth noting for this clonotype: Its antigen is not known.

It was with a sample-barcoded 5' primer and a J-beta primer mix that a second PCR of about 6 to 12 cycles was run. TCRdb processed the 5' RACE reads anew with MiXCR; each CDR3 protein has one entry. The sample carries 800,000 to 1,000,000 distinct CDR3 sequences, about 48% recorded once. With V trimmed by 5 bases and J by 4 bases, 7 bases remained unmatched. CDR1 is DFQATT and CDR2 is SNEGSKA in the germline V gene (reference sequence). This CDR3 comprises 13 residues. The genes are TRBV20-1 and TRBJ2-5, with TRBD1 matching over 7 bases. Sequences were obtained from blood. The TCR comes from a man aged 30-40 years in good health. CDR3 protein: CSAPEGAGETQYF. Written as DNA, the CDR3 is TGCAGTGCTCCTGAGGGGGCAGGAGAGACCCAGTACTTC.